This T cell receptor (beta chain) was sequenced in a study of Ad26.COV2.S vaccination and SARS-CoV-2 variants. Study-level background: Among those in the COV1001 Ad26.COV2.S trial arm was the donor. The authors gave Ad26.COV2.S intramuscularly, either once or twice 56 days apart. The study's findings and limits: Assessments of TCR breadth and depth may have underestimated the total T cell responses. Breadth measured for non-spike TCRs was similar across vaccine and placebo recipients.

Trimming cost V 4 bases and J 4 bases; bases outside gene matches: 8. Germline CDR1 LGHDT, CDR2 YNNKEL (reference sequence). The CDR3 extends over 15 amino acids. As to treatment: 15 to 20 received Ad26.COV2.S at low or high dose, single or two shots; roughly five received placebo; per-sample allocation not given. Specimens were obtained on day 63 following the first vaccine or placebo injection. Method: immunoSEQ multiplex PCR; TCRdb's copy keeps in-frame clones and lacks some. In the table there are 500,000 or so clones, around 85% of which are singletons. Comments on this clone: Its antigen is not identified.

The sequences come from peripheral blood, collected in a trial of Ad26.COV2.S vaccine versus placebo. The TCR comes from a person between 18 and 60 years old who received the Ad26.COV2.S COVID-19 vaccine or a placebo. The J gene is TRBJ2-5, the V gene TRBV3-1 (or the pseudogene TRBV3-2); 8 nucleotides align to TRBD1. The CDR3 here is CASSPTGQGRETQYF. The CDR3 DNA reads as TGTGCCAGCAGCCCAACAGGACAGGGACGAGAGACCCAGTACTTC.